The 10 T cell receptor beta chains below come from one sample, sequenced in a study of regulatory T cells in long-lasting Graves disease. The authors built TCR beta libraries using iRepertoire HTBI primers and Arm-PCR of CDR3 regions. A single record per CDR3 protein comes from TCRdb applying MiXCR to the multiplex PCR reads. This sample has 500,000 to 700,000 distinct CDR3 sequences, with approximately 15% found just once. Time point reported: newly diagnosed GD, antithyroid drugs for less than 3 months. PBMCs were the source of the RNA used for TCR sequencing. The sample was also reused in another study, on T cells in Graves' hyperthyroidism and ophthalmopathy.

Sequenced material: peripheral blood mononuclear cells (PBMCs), taken at new diagnosis, from a patient treated with antithyroid drugs. The receptors were sampled from a woman in her twenties or thirties with Graves disease.

This clonotype was recorded at least ten times. The chain uses TRBV30 and TRBJ1-5; D unclear. CDR1 is GTSNPN and CDR2 is SVGIG in the germline V gene (reference sequence). The CDR3 is 14 residues long. The CDR3 reads CAVGSAYSNQPQHF. CDR3 nucleotides: TGTGCTGTGGGCAGCGCGTATAGCAATCAGCCCCAGCATTTT. Full variable domain (rest looked up from reference TRBV30 and TRBJ1-5): SQTIHQWPATLVQPVGSPLSLECTVEGTSNPNLYWYRQAAGRGLQLLFYSVGIGQISSEVPQNLSASRPQDRQFILSSKKLLLSDSGFYLCAVGSAYSNQPQHFGDGTRLSIL.

This clonotype came up a few times. CDR3 sequence (DNA): TGTGCCAGCTCACCATTAGACACTCAAGAGACCCAGTACTTC. This sequence encodes CASSPLDTQETQYF. The rearrangement joins TRBV18 to TRBJ2-5; no firm D call. V was cut by 2 bases and J by 2 bases, with 9 bases left in between. CDR3 length: 14 residues. Germline V gene sequence: CDR1 KGHSH, CDR2 LQKENI.

This clonotype was counted many times. V is TRBV5-1 and J is TRBJ2-3; possibly TRBD1 for D (5 bases). Trimming took off 1 base at V and 6 bases at J, with 15 bases between the two ends. This CDR3 has 15 amino acids. Germline V CDR1 and CDR2: SGHRS, YFSETQ. The CDR3 protein is CASSLQGSPADTQYF. For the CDR3, the DNA is TGCGCCAGCAGCTTGCAGGGATCCCCCGCGGATACGCAGTATTTT. Combining the CDR3 with reference TRBV5-1 and TRBJ2-3 gives the whole variable domain KAGVTQTPRYLIKTRGQQVTLSCSPISGHRSVSWYQQTPGQGLQFLFEYFSETQRNKGNFPGRFSGRQFSNSRSEMNVSTLELGDSALYLCASSLQGSPADTQYFGPGTRLTVL.

This clonotype was recorded at least ten times. The J gene is TRBJ1-1, the V gene TRBV28; TRBD1 is a possible D gene (5 bases). Germline loops: CDR1 MDHEN, CDR2 SYDVKM. The ends were cut back, 4 bases at V and 10 bases at J, with 19 bases in the middle. This CDR3 region has 14 residues. Written as DNA, the CDR3 is TGTGCCAGCAGTTGGCCGCCGAGGGGCCAGTTAGCTTTCTTT. As protein: CASSWPPRGQLAFF.

Many counts were recorded for this clonotype. The chain joins TRBV20-1 to TRBJ1-5, with TRBD1 as a possible D gene (6 bases). Trimming took off 1 base at V and 3 bases at J, with 7 bases between the two ends. This CDR3 spans 13 amino acids. The germline V gene has CDR1 DFQATT and CDR2 SNEGSKA (reference sequence). For the CDR3, the DNA is TGCAGTGCTAGAGGGGGGCCCAATCAGCCCCAGCATTTT. It is translated as CSARGGPNQPQHF.

This chain links TRBV6-2 or TRBV6-3 with TRBJ1-2, with D possibly TRBD1 on 5 matching bases. The germline gives CDR1 MNHEY, CDR2 SVGEGT. Trimming shortened V by 0 bases and J by 6 bases, and 14 bases separated the two germline ends. The CDR3 has 15 residues. The CDR3 protein is CASSYSDGAPDGYTF. The CDR3 DNA reads TGTGCCAGCAGTTACTCCGATGGGGCGCCCGATGGCTACACCTTC.

This clonotype appeared many times. The chain is built from TRBV6-5 and TRBJ2-1; TRBD1 agrees at 10 bases. The CDR3 spans 18 residues. CDR1 is MNHEY, CDR2 SVGAGI, per germline. Trimming took 2 bases from V and 6 from J; bases not matched to a gene: 13. The CDR3 region is CASSYTAGTGVLVNEQFF. DNA of the CDR3: TGTGCCAGCAGTTACACCGCCGGGACAGGGGTATTGGTCAATGAGCAGTTCTTC.

Many counts were recorded for this clonotype. The genes are TRBV20-1 and TRBJ1-1; D possibly corresponds to TRBD1 (6 bases). CDR1 and CDR2 from the germline V gene are DFQATT and SNEGSKA (reference sequence). The V end lost 7 bases, the J end lost 4 bases, and 16 bases lay between the germline ends. The CDR3 totals 13 residues. CDR3 sequence (DNA): TGCAGTGTCCCGGGGGCGTCGGGCACTGAAGCTTTCTTT. Its translation: CSVPGASGTEAFF.

This clonotype appeared many times. V usage is TRBV28 and J usage is TRBJ2-1, with TRBD1 as a possible D gene (5 bases). CDR1 and CDR2 from the germline V gene are MDHEN and SYDVKM. This CDR3 is built from 17 residues. The V gene lost 1 base and the J gene lost 6 bases, with 19 bases spanning the gap. CDR3 DNA sequence: TGTGCCAGCAGTTTATTGTCCTGGGCAGGGTCTCTCAATGAGCAGTTCTTC. This gives the protein CASSLLSWAGSLNEQFF.

The chain uses TRBV20-1 and TRBJ1-4, with 9 bases identical to TRBD1. The CDR3 runs 11 residues. Germline V gives CDR1 DFQATT, CDR2 SNEGSKA (reference sequence). J was trimmed by 10 bases and V by 4 bases; bases with no gene match: 1. The CDR3 nucleotides are TGCAGTGCTATGGGACAGGGAAAACTGTTTTTT. Translated: CSAMGQGKLFF.